The present T cell receptor beta chain was sequenced within a study of blood T cell repertoires in COVID-19. This clone was recorded a few times. In the study's own analysis: Reference gene primer amplification in the assay estimated nucleated cell counts. The table came from immunoSEQ multiplex PCR; TCRdb's copy has only in-frame clones and leaves some out. V, J and clone size were drawn from that table, and D and trimming were deduced from the DNA. Among 150,000 to 200,000 clones listed, about 86% were seen once. V lost 4 bases to trimming and J lost 4 bases; unmatched junction nucleotides: 13. Looked up from germline, CDR1 is SGHRS and CDR2 is YFSETQ. This CDR3 is 18 amino acids long.

The V call is TRBV5-1, the J call TRBJ2-7, with 14 bases that match TRBD2. The sample consisted of peripheral blood. The origin of this receptor is a woman of 80 years or more with acute or convalescent COVID-19. The CDR3 is CASSQGLAGVRPQYEQYF. The CDR3 DNA reads as TGCGCCAGCAGCCAGGGACTAGCGGGAGTTCGTCCTCAATACGAGCAGTACTTC.